Reported below is one T cell receptor beta chain. Its specificity is not known. Germline values: CDR1 SNHLY, CDR2 FYNNEI. The CDR3 loop spans 16 amino acids. V was clipped by 6 bases and J by 4 bases; unmatched bases: 7. The source of the sample is a study of beta chain features in type 1 diabetes. Findings and caveats of the study: Researchers report that Type 1 diabetes patients had moderately but significantly shorter TCRB CDR3s across all four CD4+ subsets.

TCRB transcripts that were expressed got sequenced, as all of the isolated RNA had been reverse transcribed. Some clones are missing from TCRdb's copy, which holds only in-frame ones; the method was immunoSEQ multiplex PCR. The sample carries 100,000 to 150,000 clones, 9% recorded once. This chain links TRBV2 with TRBJ1-6, with 9 bases matching TRBD1. This clonotype was obtained from a young man with type 1 diabetes. The sample consisted of central memory CD4+ T cells from blood. CDR3 DNA sequence: TGTGCCAGCAGCCGAGACAGGGGGTCATATAATTCACCCCTCCACTTT. As protein: CASSRDRGSYNSPLHF.